In its sample, the clone carrying this TCR beta chain was seen a few times. Its antigen is currently unknown. This sample was taken from a study of cytomegalovirus exposure and HLA in healthy donors. The study, taken as a whole, reports: A likely sequencing artifact accounted for one observed cluster of highly shared sequence variants. Another analysis was done later, and it associated approximately 15,000 TCR beta sequences with HLA alleles at 0.05 false discovery rate.

13 Jbeta primers and 60 Vbeta primers were used for the PCR. Repertoires were generated with immunoSEQ multiplex PCR, while TCRdb's copy carries only in-frame clones and drops some. The sample yields about 160,000 clones, about 63% seen once. Sample: PBMCs. This TCR was recovered from a woman aged 40 to 50 in good health and CMV-seropositive.

In nucleotides, the CDR3 is TGCGCCAGCAGCCAAGATCGACAGGACTCCTCCTACGAGCAGTACTTC. Translation gives CASSQDRQDSSYEQYF. The genes are TRBV4-1 and TRBJ2-5; D is perhaps TRBD1 (6 bases). The J call may be incorrect, as the DNA end agrees better with TRBJ2-7. This CDR3 region has 16 residues. The V gene's germline CDR1 is MGHRA and CDR2 YSYEKL.